These T cell receptor beta chains were read from a single sample in a study of shared clonotypes between healthy human individuals. This table comes from immunoSEQ multiplex PCR, and its TCRdb copy is limited to in-frame clones, with some not included. The sample yields roughly 490,000 clones, about 80% seen once. Source material: PBMCs. Receptor source: a woman between 40 and 50 years old in good health. Some clones in this sample may be carry-over from other donors' samples. Both conserved end residues are trimmed from each CDR3. A D gene is named only where the DNA matches it firmly.

J: TRBJ1-2; V: TRBV5-8; D: TRBD1; CDR3: ASSPQGAAGYT
J: TRBJ2-7; V: TRBV27; D: TRBD1; CDR3: ASSSGQGMYEQY
J: TRBJ1-2; V: TRBV5-1; D: NA; CDR3: ASSLGQSYGYT
J: TRBJ2-5; V: TRBV5-1; D: NA; CDR3: ASSLAGTQEETQY
J: TRBJ1-4; V: TRBV29-1; D: NA; CDR3: SVEQPWAGRKLF
J: TRBJ2-5; V: TRBV7-9; D: TRBD2; CDR3: ASSSPLAGGRETQY
J: TRBJ1-1; V: TRBV19; D: NA; CDR3: ASSGVLRTEAF
J: TRBJ1-2; V: TRBV19; D: NA; CDR3: ASTPQVGNFNYGYT
J: TRBJ2-3; V: TRBV6-5; D: TRBD1; CDR3: ASSYGTGVMDTQY
J: TRBJ1-2; V: TRBV18; D: NA; CDR3: ASSPTIQDTNYGYT
J: TRBJ2-7; V: TRBV10-1; D: TRBD2; CDR3: ASSESRGGGYEQY
J: TRBJ2-3; V: TRBV7-2; D: NA; CDR3: ASSLVGDPSTDTQY